This entry lists 16 T cell receptor beta chains sequenced from one sample in a study of T-cell memory formation after mild COVID-19. TCRdb itself ran the 5' RACE reads through MiXCR, one entry per CDR3 protein. This table has tens of thousands of distinct CDR3 sequences, 9.5% to 15% appearing once. The sequenced sample consisted of PBMCs or a T cell subset sorted from them (not recorded which). Receptors originate from a man aged 18-30 years who had mild COVID-19 (a few samples of this study predate the infection). Cell type and time point are not known.

The chain links TRBV7-3 to TRBJ2-2, with D perhaps matching TRBD1 or TRBD2 (6 bases each). This CDR3 comprises 16 residues. Germline loops: CDR1 SGHTA, CDR2 FQGTGA. Trimming removed 0 bases from V and 3 bases from J, with 11 bases in between. CDR3 region: CASSLTGGAYTGELFF. Here the CDR3 DNA reads TGTGCCAGCAGCTTAACGGGGGGCGCTTACACCGGGGAGCTGTTTTTT.

The rearrangement uses TRBV6-6 and TRBJ2-7; D unclear. Germline V gene lookup returns CDR1 MNHNY and CDR2 SVGAGI (reference sequence). CDR3 length: 14 amino acids. V dropped 6 bases and J dropped 0 bases, with 12 bases sitting between them. The CDR3 sequence is CASSYEPTSYEQYF. DNA for the CDR3: TGTGCCAGCAGCTACGAACCTACCTCCTACGAGCAGTACTTC.

The rearrangement links TRBV3-1 to TRBJ2-1; D not certain. Trimming left V 4 bases short and J 2 bases short, with 12 bases between. The germline gives CDR1 LGHDT, CDR2 YNNKEL (reference sequence). The CDR3 is made up of 15 amino acids. This CDR3 is CASSLGDRTYNEQFF. In nucleotides, the CDR3 is TGTGCCAGCAGCCTAGGCGACCGGACCTACAATGAGCAGTTCTTC.

The rearrangement uses TRBV27 and TRBJ1-5; 9 bases align to TRBD1. The V gene end was trimmed by 4 bases and the J gene end by 4 bases; junction bases not matched to a gene: 11. The CDR3 has 17 residues. CDR1 and CDR2 from the germline V gene are MNHEY and SMNVEV (reference sequence). This CDR3 reads CASSSLGQGLRNQPQHF. Written as DNA, the CDR3 is TGTGCCAGCAGTTCCCTCGGACAGGGGCTTAGGAATCAGCCCCAGCATTTT.

V gene TRBV5-5 combines with J gene TRBJ2-1; D is tentatively TRBD1 or TRBD2 (5 bases each). In germline, CDR1 is SGHKS, CDR2 YYEKEE (reference sequence). The CDR3 totals 13 residues. V lost 5 bases and J 3 bases, leaving 9 bases between the germline ends. CDR3 in amino acids: CASSLGVYNEQFF. CDR3 nucleotide sequence: TGTGCCAGCAGTCTGGGGGTCTACAATGAGCAGTTCTTC.

There are a few counts of this clonotype. The V call is TRBV25-1, the J call TRBJ1-1; D gene ambiguous. Per germline, CDR1 MGHDK and CDR2 SYGVNS. The germline V and J ends were trimmed by 4 bases and 1 base, with 10 bases remaining between them. CDR3 size: 14 residues. The CDR3 protein is CASSVGRGNTEAFF. CDR3 sequence (DNA): TGTGCCAGCAGTGTCGGACGGGGGAACACTGAAGCTTTCTTT.

The chain combines TRBV5-6 with TRBJ2-2; the D gene is possibly TRBD2 (5 bases). CDR3 size: 13 residues. Germline CDR1 is SGHDT and CDR2 is YYEEEE. V was clipped by 5 bases and J by 4 bases, with 9 bases between them. CDR3 DNA: TGTGCCAGCAGTGGACTGGTCACCGGGGAGCTGTTTTTT. Its translation: CASSGLVTGELFF.

The V call is TRBV5-1, the J call TRBJ2-7; maybe TRBD2 (5 bases). Germline V gene data show CDR1 as SGHRS and CDR2 as YFSETQ. CDR3 size: 16 residues. The V end lost 0 bases, the J end lost 7 bases, and 20 bases lay between the germline ends. The CDR3 loop is CASSLELSTTRREQYF. Here the CDR3 DNA reads TGCGCCAGCAGCTTGGAGCTGTCCACCACGCGGAGGGAGCAGTACTTC.

This clonotype appeared a few times. This chain links TRBV29-1 with TRBJ2-2, with a tentative D call TRBD1 (5 bases). Trimming took off 5 bases at V and 5 bases at J, with 9 bases between the two ends. From germline, CDR1 is SQVTM and CDR2 ANQGSEA. The CDR3 runs 12 residues. This CDR3 is CSVRQRTGELFF. The CDR3 DNA sequence: TGCAGCGTTAGACAGAGGACCGGGGAGCTGTTTTTT.

The rearrangement links TRBV5-1 to TRBJ2-1; 15 nucleotides agree with TRBD2. Trimming at V came to 3 bases and at J to 6 bases, leaving 7 bases not matched to a gene. The CDR3 runs 17 residues. The germline gives CDR1 SGHRS, CDR2 YFSETQ. CDR3 coding DNA: TGCGCCAGCAGCTCCGGGACTAGCGGGGGGCCTATCAATGAGCAGTTCTTC. Its translation is CASSSGTSGGPINEQFF.

This chain uses TRBV5-6 with TRBJ1-2, with 9 bases aligning to TRBD1. V lost 5 bases and J lost 8; bases outside the gene matches: 10. The germline V gene encodes CDR1 SGHDT and CDR2 YYEEEE. There are 14 residues in the CDR3. The CDR3 coding sequence is TGTGCCAGCAGTCCGCCGGGACAGGGACCGGGCTACACCTTC. It encodes CASSPPGQGPGYTF.

The V gene is TRBV6-2 or TRBV6-3, the J gene TRBJ2-2, with TRBD2 matching 10 bases. With 7 bases clipped from V and 4 bases from J, the junction kept 9 bases outside the gene matches. The CDR3 is made up of 16 amino acids. The germline CDR1 and CDR2 sequences are MNHEY and SVGEGT. CDR3 protein: CASKLRGTSVTGELFF. DNA for the CDR3: TGTGCCAGCAAGCTCCGGGGGACTAGCGTCACCGGGGAGCTGTTTTTT.

This clonotype showed up many times. For the CDR3, the DNA is TGTGCCACCAGCCTCGGGACTAGCGGGGTCTACGAGCAGTACTTC. Protein: CATSLGTSGVYEQYF. The V gene is TRBV15, the J gene TRBJ2-7, with 13 bases that match TRBD2. V lost 5 bases, J lost 3 bases, and 4 bases stayed unmatched. Germline V gene data show CDR1 as LNHNV and CDR2 as YYDKDF (reference sequence). The CDR3 spans 15 residues.

This clonotype was detected a few times. The chain links TRBV7-9 to TRBJ2-7, with a weak D call TRBD2 (5 bases). This CDR3 spans 13 amino acids. V gave up 4 bases and J gave up 2 bases, with 9 bases separating them. Germline V lookup: CDR1 SEHNR, CDR2 FQNEAQ (reference sequence). CDR3 bases: TGTGCCAGCAGCTCGGGATTCGCCTACGAGCAGTACTTC. As protein: CASSSGFAYEQYF.

This clonotype came up many times. The J gene is TRBJ2-3, the V gene TRBV7-9; 8 bases agree with TRBD2. The germline V gene has CDR1 SEHNR and CDR2 FQNEAQ (reference sequence). This CDR3 region has 16 residues. The ends lost 5 bases at V and 1 base at J; junction bases unmatched: 8. The CDR3, as DNA: TGTGCCAGCAGCCCCCGAGGGCGGGGGGGCACAGATACGCAGTATTTT. Translation gives CASSPRGRGGTDTQYF.

This clonotype was seen more than once but under ten times. CDR3: CASSQDTPGNTIYF. The CDR3 DNA reads as TGTGCCAGCAGCCAAGATACCCCCGGAAACACCATATATTTT. V usage is TRBV4-2 and J usage is TRBJ1-3; no firm D call. The V and J ends lost 0 bases and 4 bases respectively, with 7 bases between them. The length of the CDR3 is 14 residues. The germline gives CDR1 LGHNA, CDR2 YNFKEQ.